This T cell receptor (beta chain) was found in a study of beta chain features in type 1 diabetes. CD45RO/CCR7/CD25/CD127/CD95/CD27 staining was used to isolate CD4+ naive, central memory, regulatory and stem cell-like memory cells by sorting. This clone was observed a handful of times. V was cut by 7 bases and J by 0 bases, with 10 bases left in between. This CDR3 has 14 amino acids. CDR1 is MNHNY, CDR2 SVGAGI, per germline (reference sequence). cDNA synthesis used the whole RNA isolate, giving expressed TCRB sequences. Several million reads on average were seen across naive, central memory and regulatory T cell samples. Data came from immunoSEQ multiplex PCR; TCRdb stores just in-frame clones and leaves some out. The profile shows some 330,000 clones, approximately 10% of them singletons.

This rearrangement joins TRBV6-6 to TRBJ1-5; D may be TRBD1 (5 bases). The source material was naive CD4+ T cells from blood. The sequence was collected from a woman aged 25 to 39 in good health. The CDR3 reads CASIDSGSNQPQHF. The CDR3 DNA sequence: TGTGCCAGCATTGACAGTGGTAGCAATCAGCCCCAGCATTTT.